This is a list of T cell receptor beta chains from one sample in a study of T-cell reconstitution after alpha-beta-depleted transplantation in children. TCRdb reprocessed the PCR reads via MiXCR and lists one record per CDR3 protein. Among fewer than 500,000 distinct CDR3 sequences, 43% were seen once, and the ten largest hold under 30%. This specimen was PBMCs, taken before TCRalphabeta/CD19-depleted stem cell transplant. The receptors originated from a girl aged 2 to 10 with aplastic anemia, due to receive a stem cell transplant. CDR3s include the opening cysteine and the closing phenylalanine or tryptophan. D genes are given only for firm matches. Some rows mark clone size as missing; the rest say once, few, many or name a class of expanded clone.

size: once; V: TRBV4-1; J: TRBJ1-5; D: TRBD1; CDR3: CASSQDGTGSNQPQHF; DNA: TGCGCCAGCAGCCAAGACGGGACAGGGAGCAATCAGCCCCAGCATTTT
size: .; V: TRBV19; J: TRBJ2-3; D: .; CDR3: CASSIAWSPTDTQYF; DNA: TGTGCCAGTAGTATTGCATGGTCCCCCACAGATACGCAGTATTTT
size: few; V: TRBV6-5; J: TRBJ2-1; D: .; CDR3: CASSRHNEQFF; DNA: TGTGCCAGCAGTCGGCACAATGAGCAGTTCTTC
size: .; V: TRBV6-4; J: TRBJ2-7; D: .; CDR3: CASSDSHCELSYEQYF; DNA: TGTGCCAGCAGTGACTCCCACTGTGAACTCTCCTACGAGCAGTACTTC
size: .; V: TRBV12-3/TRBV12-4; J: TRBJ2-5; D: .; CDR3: CASSLRGGPGKETQYF; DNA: TGTGCCAGCAGTTTACGCGGTGGACCCGGAAAGGAGACCCAGTACTTC
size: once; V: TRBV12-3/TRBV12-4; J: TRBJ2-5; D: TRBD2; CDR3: CASSFQRGAAETQYF; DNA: TGTGCCAGCAGTTTCCAGCGGGGGGCCGCAGAGACCCAGTACTTC
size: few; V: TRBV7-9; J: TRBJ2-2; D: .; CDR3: CASSLEVGELFF; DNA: TGTGCCAGCAGCTTAGAGGTCGGGGAGCTGTTTTTT
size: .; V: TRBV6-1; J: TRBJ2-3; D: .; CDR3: CATTRGASTDTQYF; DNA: TGTGCCACCACCCGCGGGGCCAGCACAGATACGCAGTATTTT
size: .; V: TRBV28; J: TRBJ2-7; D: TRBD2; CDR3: CASSLGGGPYDEQYF; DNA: TGTGCCAGCAGTTTAGGGGGAGGGCCTTACGACGAGCAGTACTTC
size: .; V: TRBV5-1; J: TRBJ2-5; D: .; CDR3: CASSQQGLLQETQYF; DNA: TGCGCCAGCAGCCAACAAGGACTGCTCCAAGAGACCCAGTACTTC
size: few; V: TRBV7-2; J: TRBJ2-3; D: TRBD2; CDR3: CASSTSGTRGTDTQYF; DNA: TGTGCCAGCAGCACATCCGGGACTAGAGGCACAGATACGCAGTATTTT
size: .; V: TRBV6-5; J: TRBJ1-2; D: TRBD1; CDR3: CASSFGQGDGYTF; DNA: TGTGCCAGCAGTTTCGGACAGGGAGATGGCTACACCTTC
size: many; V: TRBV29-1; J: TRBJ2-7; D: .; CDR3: CSVEDIDERAQYF; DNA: TGCAGCGTTGAAGACATCGACGAGCGTGCGCAGTACTTC
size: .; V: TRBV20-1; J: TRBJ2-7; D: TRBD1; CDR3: CSAQRTGSSYEQYF; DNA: TGCAGTGCTCAAAGGACAGGGAGCTCCTACGAGCAGTACTTC